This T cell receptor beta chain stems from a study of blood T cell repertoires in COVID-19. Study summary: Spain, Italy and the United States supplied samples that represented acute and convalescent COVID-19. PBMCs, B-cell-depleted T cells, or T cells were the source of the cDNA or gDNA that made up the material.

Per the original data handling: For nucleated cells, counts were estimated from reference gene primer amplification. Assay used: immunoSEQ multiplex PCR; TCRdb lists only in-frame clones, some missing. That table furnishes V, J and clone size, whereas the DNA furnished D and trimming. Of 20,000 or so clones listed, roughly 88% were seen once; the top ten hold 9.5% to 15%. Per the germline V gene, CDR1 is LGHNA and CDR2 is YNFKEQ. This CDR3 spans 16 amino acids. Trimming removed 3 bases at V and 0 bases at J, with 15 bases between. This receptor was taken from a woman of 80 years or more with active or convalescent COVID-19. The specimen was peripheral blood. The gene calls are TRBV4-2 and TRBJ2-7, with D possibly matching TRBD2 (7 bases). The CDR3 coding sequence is TGTGCCAGCAGCCAGCAAGGGGGAGGGGACTCCTACGAGCAGTACTTC. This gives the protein CASSQQGGGDSYEQYF.